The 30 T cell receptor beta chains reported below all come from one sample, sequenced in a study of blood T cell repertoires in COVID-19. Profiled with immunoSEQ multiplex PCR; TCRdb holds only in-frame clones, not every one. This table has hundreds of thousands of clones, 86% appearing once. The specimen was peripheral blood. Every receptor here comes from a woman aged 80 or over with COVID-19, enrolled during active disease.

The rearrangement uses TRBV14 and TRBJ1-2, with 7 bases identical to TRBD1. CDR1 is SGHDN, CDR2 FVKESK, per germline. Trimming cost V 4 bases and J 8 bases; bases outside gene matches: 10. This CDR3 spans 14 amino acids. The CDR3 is CASSPTIQGTGYTF. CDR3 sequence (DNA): TGTGCCAGCAGCCCGACAATACAGGGGACCGGCTACACCTTC.

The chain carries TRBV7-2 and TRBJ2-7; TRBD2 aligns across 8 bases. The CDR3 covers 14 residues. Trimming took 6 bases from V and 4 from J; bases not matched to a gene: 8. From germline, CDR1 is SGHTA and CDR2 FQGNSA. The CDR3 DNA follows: TGTGCCAGCAGTCGTCAGGGACTAGGGTACGAGCAGTACTTC. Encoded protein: CASSRQGLGYEQYF.

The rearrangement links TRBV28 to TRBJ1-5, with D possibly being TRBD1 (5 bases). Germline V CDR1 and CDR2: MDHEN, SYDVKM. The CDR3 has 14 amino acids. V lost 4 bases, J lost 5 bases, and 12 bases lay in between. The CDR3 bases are TGTGCCAGCAGTTCAACAGGTGGGGATCAGCCCCAGCATTTT. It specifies CASSSTGGDQPQHF. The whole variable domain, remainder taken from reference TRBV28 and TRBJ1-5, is DVKVTQSSRYLVKRTGEKVFLECVQDMDHENMFWYRQDPGLGLRLIYFSYDVKMKEKGDIPEGYSVSREKKERFSLILESASTNQTSMYLCASSSTGGDQPQHFGDGTRLSIL.

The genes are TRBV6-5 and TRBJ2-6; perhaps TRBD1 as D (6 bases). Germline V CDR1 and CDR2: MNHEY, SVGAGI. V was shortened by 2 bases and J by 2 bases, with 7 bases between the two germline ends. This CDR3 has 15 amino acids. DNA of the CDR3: TGTGCCAGCAGTTACGGGACAACTGGGGCCAACGTCCTGACTTTC. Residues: CASSYGTTGANVLTF.

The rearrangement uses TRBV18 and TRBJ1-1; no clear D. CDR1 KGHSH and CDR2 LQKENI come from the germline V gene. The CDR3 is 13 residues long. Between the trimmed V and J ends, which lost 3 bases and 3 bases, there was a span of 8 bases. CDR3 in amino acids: CASSPPADTEAFF. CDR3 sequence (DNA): TGTGCCAGCTCACCCCCGGCGGACACTGAAGCTTTCTTT.

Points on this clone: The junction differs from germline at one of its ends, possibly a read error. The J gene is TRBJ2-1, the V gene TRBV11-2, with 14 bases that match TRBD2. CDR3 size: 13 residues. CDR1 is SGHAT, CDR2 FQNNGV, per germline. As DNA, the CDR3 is TGTGCCAGCAGCTTAGGACTAGCGGGGGGGCCCGTCTTC. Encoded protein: CASSLGLAGGPVF.

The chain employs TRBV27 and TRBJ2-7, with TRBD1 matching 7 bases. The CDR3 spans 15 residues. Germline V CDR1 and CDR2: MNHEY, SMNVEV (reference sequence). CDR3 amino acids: CASSLGTVPFLRGPV. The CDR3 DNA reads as TGTGCCAGCAGTTTAGGGACAGTTCCTTTCCTACGAGGTCCCGTC.

The CDR3 here is CASSGGTRNTEAFF. The CDR3 bases are TGTGCCAGCAGCGGCGGGACGAGGAACACTGAAGCTTTCTTT. J is TRBJ1-1 and V is TRBV13; TRBD1 is a possible D gene (5 bases). CDR3 length: 14 amino acids. V was shortened by 5 bases and J by 1 base, with 11 bases between the two germline ends. Germline V gene sequence: CDR1 PRHDT, CDR2 FYEKMQ (reference sequence).

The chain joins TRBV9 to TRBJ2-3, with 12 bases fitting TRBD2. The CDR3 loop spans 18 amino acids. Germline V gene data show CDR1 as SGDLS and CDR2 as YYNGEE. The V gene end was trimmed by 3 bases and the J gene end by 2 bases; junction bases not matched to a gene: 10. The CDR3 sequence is CASSDQTLAGGVTDTQYF. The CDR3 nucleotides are TGTGCCAGCAGCGACCAGACACTAGCGGGGGGAGTCACAGATACGCAGTATTTT.

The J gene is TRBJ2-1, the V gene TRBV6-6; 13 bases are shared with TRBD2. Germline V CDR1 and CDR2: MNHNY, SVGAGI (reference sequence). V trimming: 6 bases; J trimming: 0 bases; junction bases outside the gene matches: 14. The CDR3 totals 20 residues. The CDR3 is CASSPSPGLAGKSSYNEQFF. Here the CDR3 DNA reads TGTGCCAGCAGCCCCTCACCGGGACTAGCGGGGAAGAGCTCCTACAATGAGCAGTTCTTC.

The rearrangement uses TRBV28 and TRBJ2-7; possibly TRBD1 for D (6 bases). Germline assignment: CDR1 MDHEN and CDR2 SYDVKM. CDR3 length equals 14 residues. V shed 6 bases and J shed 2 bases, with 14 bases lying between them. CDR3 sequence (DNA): TGTGCCAGCAGCCAGAACAGGGTAACCTACGAGCAGTACTTC. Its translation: CASSQNRVTYEQYF. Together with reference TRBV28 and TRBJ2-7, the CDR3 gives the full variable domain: DVKVTQSSRYLVKRTGEKVFLECVQDMDHENMFWYRQDPGLGLRLIYFSYDVKMKEKGDIPEGYSVSREKKERFSLILESASTNQTSMYLCASSQNRVTYEQYFGPGTRLTVT.

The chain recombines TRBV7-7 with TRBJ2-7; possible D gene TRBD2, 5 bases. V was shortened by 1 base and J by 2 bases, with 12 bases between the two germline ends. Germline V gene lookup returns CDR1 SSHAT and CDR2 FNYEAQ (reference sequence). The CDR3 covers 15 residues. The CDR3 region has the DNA TGTGCCAGCAGCTTAGGGACTCAGGCCCCCTACGAGCAGTACTTC. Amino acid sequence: CASSLGTQAPYEQYF.

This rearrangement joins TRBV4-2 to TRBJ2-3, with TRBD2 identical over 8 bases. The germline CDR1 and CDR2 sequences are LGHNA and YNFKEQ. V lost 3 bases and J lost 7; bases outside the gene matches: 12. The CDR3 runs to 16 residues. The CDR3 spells CASSQGIGGGTNTQYF. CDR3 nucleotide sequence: TGTGCCAGCAGCCAGGGGATTGGCGGGGGGACAAATACGCAGTATTTT.

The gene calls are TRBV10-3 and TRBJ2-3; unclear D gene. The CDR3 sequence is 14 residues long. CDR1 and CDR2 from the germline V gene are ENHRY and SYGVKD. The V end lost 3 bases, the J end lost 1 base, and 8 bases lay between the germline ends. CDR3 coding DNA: TGTGCCATCAGTGATAGCCGACGCACAGATACGCAGTATTTT. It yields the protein CAISDSRRTDTQYF.

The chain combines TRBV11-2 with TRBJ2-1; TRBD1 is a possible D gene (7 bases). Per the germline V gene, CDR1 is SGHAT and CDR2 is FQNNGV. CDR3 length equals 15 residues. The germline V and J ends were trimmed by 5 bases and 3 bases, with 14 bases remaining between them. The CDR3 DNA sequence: TGTGCCAGCAGCCAGGGGGGATCCTACTACAATGAGCAGTTCTTC. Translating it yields CASSQGGSYYNEQFF.

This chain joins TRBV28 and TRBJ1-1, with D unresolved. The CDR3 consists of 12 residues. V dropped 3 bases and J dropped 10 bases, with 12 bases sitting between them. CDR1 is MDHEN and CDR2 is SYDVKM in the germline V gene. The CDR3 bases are TGTGCCAGCAGTTTCCAAACGGAGGGAGCTTTCTTT. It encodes CASSFQTEGAFF.

CDR3 DNA sequence: TGCGCCAGCAGCTTGGGGGTCGGCGGTTCGACCACTGAAGCTTTCTTT. Protein: CASSLGVGGSTTEAFF. This sequence joins TRBV5-1 and TRBJ1-1; D not resolved. This CDR3 has 16 amino acids. The V and J ends lost 0 bases and 4 bases respectively, with 16 bases between them. In germline, CDR1 is SGHRS, CDR2 YFSETQ. Combining the CDR3 with reference TRBV5-1 and TRBJ1-1 gives the whole variable domain KAGVTQTPRYLIKTRGQQVTLSCSPISGHRSVSWYQQTPGQGLQFLFEYFSETQRNKGNFPGRFSGRQFSNSRSEMNVSTLELGDSALYLCASSLGVGGSTTEAFFGQGTRLTVV.

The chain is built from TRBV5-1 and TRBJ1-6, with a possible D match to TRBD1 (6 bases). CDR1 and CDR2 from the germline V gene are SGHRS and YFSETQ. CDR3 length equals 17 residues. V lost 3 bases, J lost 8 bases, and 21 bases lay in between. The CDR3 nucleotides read TGCGCCAGCAGCTCCAAGGGGGGGGGCGCCTCGGATTCACCCCTCCACTTT. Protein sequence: CASSSKGGGASDSPLHF. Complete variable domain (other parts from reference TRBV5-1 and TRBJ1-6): KAGVTQTPRYLIKTRGQQVTLSCSPISGHRSVSWYQQTPGQGLQFLFEYFSETQRNKGNFPGRFSGRQFSNSRSEMNVSTLELGDSALYLCASSSKGGGASDSPLHFGNGTRLTVT.

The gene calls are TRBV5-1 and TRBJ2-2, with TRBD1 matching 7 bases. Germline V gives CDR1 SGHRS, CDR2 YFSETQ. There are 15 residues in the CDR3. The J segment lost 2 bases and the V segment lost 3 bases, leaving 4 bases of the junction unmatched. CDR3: CASSSRQGNTGELFF. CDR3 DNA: TGCGCCAGCAGCTCCAGACAGGGAAACACCGGGGAGCTGTTTTTT. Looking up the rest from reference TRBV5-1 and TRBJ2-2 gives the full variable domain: KAGVTQTPRYLIKTRGQQVTLSCSPISGHRSVSWYQQTPGQGLQFLFEYFSETQRNKGNFPGRFSGRQFSNSRSEMNVSTLELGDSALYLCASSSRQGNTGELFFGEGSRLTVL.

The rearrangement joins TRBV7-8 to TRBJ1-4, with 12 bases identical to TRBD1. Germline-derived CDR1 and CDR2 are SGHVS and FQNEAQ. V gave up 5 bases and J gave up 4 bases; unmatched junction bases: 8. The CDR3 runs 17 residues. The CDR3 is CASSLGGTGGRNEKLFF. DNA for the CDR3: TGTGCCAGCAGCCTGGGGGGGACAGGGGGCCGTAATGAAAAACTGTTTTTT.

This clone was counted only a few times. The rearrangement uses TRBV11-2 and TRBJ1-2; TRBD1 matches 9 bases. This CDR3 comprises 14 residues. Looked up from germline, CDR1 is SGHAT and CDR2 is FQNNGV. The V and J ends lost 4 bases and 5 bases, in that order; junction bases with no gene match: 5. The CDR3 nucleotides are TGTGCCAGCAGCTACGACAGGGGGGTGTATGGCTACACCTTC. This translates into CASSYDRGVYGYTF.

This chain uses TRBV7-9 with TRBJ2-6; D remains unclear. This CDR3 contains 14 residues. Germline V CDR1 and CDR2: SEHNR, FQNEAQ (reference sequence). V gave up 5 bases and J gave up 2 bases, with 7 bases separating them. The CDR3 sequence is CASSPQAGANVLTF. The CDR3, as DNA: TGTGCCAGCAGCCCCCAGGCTGGGGCCAACGTCCTGACTTTC. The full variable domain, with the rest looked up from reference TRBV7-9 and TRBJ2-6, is DTGVSQNPRHKITKRGQNVTFRCDPISEHNRLYWYRQTLGQGPEFLTYFQNEAQLEKSRLLSDRFSAERPKGSFSTLEIQRTEQGDSAMYLCASSPQAGANVLTFGAGSRLTVL.

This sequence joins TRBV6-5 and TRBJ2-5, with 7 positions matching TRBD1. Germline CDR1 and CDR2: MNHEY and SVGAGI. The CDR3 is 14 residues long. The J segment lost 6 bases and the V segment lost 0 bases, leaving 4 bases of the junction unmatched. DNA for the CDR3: TGTGCCAGCAGTTACTCCACAGGGGAGAAGACCCAGTACTTC. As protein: CASSYSTGEKTQYF.

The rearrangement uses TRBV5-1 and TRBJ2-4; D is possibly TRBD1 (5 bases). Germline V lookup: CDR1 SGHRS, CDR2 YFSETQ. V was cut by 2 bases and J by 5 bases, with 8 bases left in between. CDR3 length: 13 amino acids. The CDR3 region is CASSFQQENIQYF. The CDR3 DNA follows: TGCGCCAGCAGCTTCCAACAGGAAAACATTCAGTACTTC.

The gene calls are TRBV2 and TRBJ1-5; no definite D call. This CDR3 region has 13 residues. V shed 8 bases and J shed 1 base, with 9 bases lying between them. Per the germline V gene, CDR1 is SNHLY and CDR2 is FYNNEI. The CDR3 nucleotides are TGTGCCAGCTCTAGGCAGAGCAATCAGCCCCAGCATTTT. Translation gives CASSRQSNQPQHF.

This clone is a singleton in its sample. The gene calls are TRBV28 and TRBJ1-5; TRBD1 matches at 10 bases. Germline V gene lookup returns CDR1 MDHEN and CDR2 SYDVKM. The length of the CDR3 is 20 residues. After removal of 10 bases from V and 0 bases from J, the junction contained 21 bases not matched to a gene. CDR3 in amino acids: CATISTGGSRLGDSNQPQHF. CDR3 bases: TGTGCCACCATATCGACAGGGGGCAGTAGACTCGGGGATAGCAATCAGCCCCAGCATTTT. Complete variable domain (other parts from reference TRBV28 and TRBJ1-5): DVKVTQSSRYLVKRTGEKVFLECVQDMDHENMFWYRQDPGLGLRLIYFSYDVKMKEKGDIPEGYSVSREKKERFSLILESASTNQTSMYLCATISTGGSRLGDSNQPQHFGDGTRLSIL.

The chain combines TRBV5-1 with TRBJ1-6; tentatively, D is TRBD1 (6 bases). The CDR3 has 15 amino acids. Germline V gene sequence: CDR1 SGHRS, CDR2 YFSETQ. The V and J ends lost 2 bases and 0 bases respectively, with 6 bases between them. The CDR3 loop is CASSLQGSYNSPLHF. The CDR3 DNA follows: TGCGCCAGCAGCTTACAGGGCTCCTATAATTCACCCCTCCACTTT. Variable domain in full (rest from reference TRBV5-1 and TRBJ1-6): KAGVTQTPRYLIKTRGQQVTLSCSPISGHRSVSWYQQTPGQGLQFLFEYFSETQRNKGNFPGRFSGRQFSNSRSEMNVSTLELGDSALYLCASSLQGSYNSPLHFGNGTRLTVT.

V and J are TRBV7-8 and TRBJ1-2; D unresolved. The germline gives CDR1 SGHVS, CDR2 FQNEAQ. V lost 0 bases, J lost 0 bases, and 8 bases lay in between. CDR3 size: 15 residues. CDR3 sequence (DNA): TGTGCCAGCAGCTTAGCAATCTCCTCTAACTATGGCTACACCTTC. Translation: CASSLAISSNYGYTF.

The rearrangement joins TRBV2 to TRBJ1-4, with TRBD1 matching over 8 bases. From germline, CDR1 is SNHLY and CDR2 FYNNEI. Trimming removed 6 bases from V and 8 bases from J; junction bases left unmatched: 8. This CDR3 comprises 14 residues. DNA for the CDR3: TGTGCCAGCAGGAACCAGGGGGCTCGGGAAAAACTGTTTTTT. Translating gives CASRNQGAREKLFF. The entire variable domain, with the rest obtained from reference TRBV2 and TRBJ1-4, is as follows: EPEVTQTPSHQVTQMGQEVILRCVPISNHLYFYWYRQILGQKVEFLVSFYNNEISEKSEIFDDQFSVERPDGSNFTLKIRSTKLEDSAMYFCASRNQGAREKLFFGSGTQLSVL.

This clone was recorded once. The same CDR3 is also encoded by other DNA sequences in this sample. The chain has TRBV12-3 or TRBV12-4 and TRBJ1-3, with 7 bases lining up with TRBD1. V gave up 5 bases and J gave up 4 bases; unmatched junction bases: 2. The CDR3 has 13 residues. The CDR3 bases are TGTGCCAGCAGTCTGGGACAGGGAAACACCATATATTTT. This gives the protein CASSLGQGNTIYF.